A single sample gave rise to the 22 T cell receptor beta chains below, sequenced in a study of cytomegalovirus exposure and HLA in healthy donors. With 60 Vbeta and 13 Jbeta primers, the PCR was carried out. Measured with immunoSEQ multiplex PCR; TCRdb has only the in-frame clones, and not every one. This sample has 160,000 or so clones; roughly four fifths occur once, and the top ten carry 8% to 10%. Source material: PBMCs. The source of these receptors is a male donor in good health and CMV-seropositive.

The chain combines TRBV5-1 with TRBJ2-7, with a tentative D call TRBD2 (5 bases). This CDR3 spans 19 amino acids. Trimming took 1 base from V and 5 from J, leaving 28 bases between them. In germline, CDR1 is SGHRS, CDR2 YFSETQ. CDR3 sequence (DNA): TGCGCCAGCAGCTTGAGGCCCCGGGGTGTCAGCGCCAGAATTAACGAGCAGTACTTC. Its protein product is CASSLRPRGVSARINEQYF.

This clone has only a few counts. The gene calls are TRBV7-2 and TRBJ2-1; 8 nucleotides agree with TRBD2. V lost 2 bases and J lost 6; bases outside the gene matches: 6. CDR1 SGHTA and CDR2 FQGNSA come from the germline V gene. The CDR3 loop spans 15 amino acids. The CDR3 DNA reads as TGTGCCAGCAGCTTAAGGCGGGAGGTGTTCAATGAGCAGTTCTTC. It translates to CASSLRREVFNEQFF.

The sample holds one count of this clone. The chain combines TRBV10-3 with TRBJ1-1; 8 positions match TRBD1. With 5 bases clipped from V and 6 bases from J, the junction kept 5 bases outside the gene matches. Looked up from germline, CDR1 is ENHRY and CDR2 is SYGVKD. The CDR3 has 13 amino acids. The CDR3 is CAISTGGSSEAFF. In DNA form, the CDR3 reads TGTGCCATCAGTACAGGGGGTAGCTCTGAAGCTTTCTTT.

V usage is TRBV27 and J usage is TRBJ1-1; TRBD1 matches 7 bases. Per germline, CDR1 MNHEY and CDR2 SMNVEV (reference sequence). The ends lost 7 bases at V and 6 bases at J; junction bases unmatched: 11. The CDR3 covers 14 residues. DNA for the CDR3: TGTGCCAGCACCGATTTAGGGGGCGCTTCTGAAGCTTTCTTT. It yields the protein CASTDLGGASEAFF.

V is TRBV9 and J is TRBJ1-4, with TRBD1 matching over 8 bases. CDR3 length: 15 amino acids. The J segment lost 7 bases and the V segment lost 4 bases, leaving 9 bases of the junction unmatched. Germline V CDR1 and CDR2: SGDLS, YYNGEE. CDR3 loop: CASSTIDRGGEKLFF. CDR3 bases: TGTGCCAGCAGCACGATAGACAGGGGAGGTGAAAAACTGTTTTTT.

This chain uses TRBV19 with TRBJ2-1; TRBD1 agrees at 9 bases. With V trimmed by 9 bases and J by 0 bases, 9 bases remained unmatched. CDR3 length equals 16 residues. Germline CDR1 reads LNHDA; CDR2 reads SQIVND (reference sequence). CDR3 nucleotides: TGTGCCAGCAAGGACAGGGGCGGTTTCTCCTACAATGAGCAGTTCTTC. Its protein product is CASKDRGGFSYNEQFF.

The chain recombines TRBV5-1 with TRBJ1-4; TRBD1 matches at 8 bases. J lost 8 bases, V lost 3 bases, and 3 bases had no gene match. Germline CDR1 is SGHRS and CDR2 is YFSETQ. The CDR3 is made up of 13 amino acids. The CDR3 sequence: CASSSGQVEKLFF. The CDR3 nucleotides read TGCGCCAGCAGCTCGGGACAGGTGGAAAAACTGTTTTTT.

CDR3 DNA: TGCGCCAGCATGGGGCCCGGTACCGGGGAGCTGTTTTTT. Amino acids: CASMGPGTGELFF. The genes are TRBV5-1 and TRBJ2-2; D possibly corresponds to TRBD1 (5 bases). Germline CDR1 is SGHRS and CDR2 is YFSETQ. The CDR3 consists of 13 residues. The V end was cut by 6 bases, the J end by 5 bases, with 11 bases between.

This chain joins TRBV27 and TRBJ1-3, with D possibly matching TRBD1 (6 bases). Germline V gene data show CDR1 as MNHEY and CDR2 as SMNVEV (reference sequence). CDR3 length equals 19 residues. Between the trimmed V and J ends, which lost 5 bases and 0 bases, there was a span of 23 bases. CDR3 nucleotides: TGTGCCAGCAGTCGCGAGGCCGTCCAGGGGCTTAACTCTGGAAACACCATATATTTT. Protein sequence: CASSREAVQGLNSGNTIYF.

This clone turned up a few times. The V call is TRBV5-1, the J call TRBJ1-1; the match to TRBD1 covers 7 bases. This CDR3 contains 15 residues. Germline lookup yields CDR1 SGHRS and CDR2 YFSETQ. V shed 3 bases and J 1 base; nucleotides not matched to a gene: 6. This CDR3 is CASSSRGQQNTEAFF. The CDR3 nucleotides are TGCGCCAGCAGCTCGAGGGGACAGCAGAACACTGAAGCTTTCTTT.

This clone was picked up one time. This chain uses TRBV13 with TRBJ2-7; 9 bases are shared with TRBD1. The CDR3 runs 19 residues. With V trimmed by 2 bases and J by 5 bases, 19 bases remained unmatched. The germline gives CDR1 PRHDT, CDR2 FYEKMQ (reference sequence). The CDR3 here is CASSLTRTGARTQNDEQYF. The CDR3 DNA sequence: TGTGCCAGCAGCTTAACTAGGACAGGGGCAAGAACGCAAAACGACGAGCAGTACTTC.

The chain joins TRBV18 to TRBJ2-7; 8 bases match TRBD1. Per germline, CDR1 KGHSH and CDR2 LQKENI. The CDR3 has 15 residues. Germline trimming cut 3 bases from V and 0 bases from J; bases unmatched to any gene: 4. CDR3: CASSPRTGSSYEQYF. The DNA for the CDR3 is TGTGCCAGCTCACCCAGGACAGGGAGCTCCTACGAGCAGTACTTC.

The J gene is TRBJ2-1, the V gene TRBV7-9; maybe TRBD2 (7 bases). Germline CDR1 is SEHNR and CDR2 is FQNEAQ (reference sequence). V was clipped by 11 bases and J by 4 bases, with 12 bases between them. CDR3 length equals 12 residues. CDR3 nucleotides: TGTGCCGGGGGGGCTATATACAATGAGCAGTTCTTC. It is translated as CAGGAIYNEQFF.

The rearrangement links TRBV7-8 to TRBJ2-7, with D maybe TRBD1 (6 bases). The V end was cut by 5 bases, the J end by 5 bases, with 13 bases between. From germline, CDR1 is SGHVS and CDR2 FQNEAQ. This CDR3 is 13 amino acids long. CDR3 sequence: CASSTTTGDEQYF. CDR3 in DNA: TGTGCCAGCAGCACTACGACAGGTGACGAGCAGTACTTC.

The chain employs TRBV30 and TRBJ2-1; D remains unclear. The CDR3 runs 12 residues. V lost 2 bases and J lost 9, with 11 bases in between. Germline CDR1 GTSNPN, CDR2 SVGIG (reference sequence). In nucleotides, the CDR3 is TGTGCCTGGAGTCCAAGACAAACTGAGCAGTTCTTC. Its translation is CAWSPRQTEQFF.

This sequence joins TRBV7-9 and TRBJ1-2; TRBD1 is a possible D gene (5 bases). The CDR3 has 13 amino acids. The germline V and J ends were trimmed by 3 bases and 3 bases, with 8 bases remaining between them. Germline CDR1 reads SEHNR; CDR2 reads FQNEAQ (reference sequence). In DNA, the CDR3 is TGTGCCAGCAGCTTCACGGGGGACTATGGCTACACCTTC. Translated: CASSFTGDYGYTF.

This chain links TRBV7-9 with TRBJ2-1; 9 bases fit TRBD2. CDR1 and CDR2 (germline): SEHNR, FQNEAQ (reference sequence). CDR3 length: 15 amino acids. Trimming took 4 bases from V and 1 from J; bases not matched to a gene: 2. CDR3 sequence reads: CASSSSGTSYNEQFF. The CDR3 DNA reads as TGTGCCAGCAGCTCTAGCGGGACTTCCTACAATGAGCAGTTCTTC.

This clone was recorded a few times. This sequence joins TRBV27 and TRBJ2-5, with 7 positions matching TRBD1. The assigned J gene may be wrong: the sequence end matches TRBJ2-7 better. The CDR3 extends over 16 amino acids. Germline CDR1 and CDR2: MNHEY and SMNVEV (reference sequence). CDR3 sequence: CASRSGRPTGPYEQYF. For the CDR3, the DNA is TGTGCCAGCAGAAGTGGACGGCCGACAGGGCCCTACGAGCAGTACTTC.

To note about this clone: This specimen includes other DNA sequences encoding the same CDR3. This sequence joins TRBV7-7 and TRBJ2-7; D is possibly TRBD2 (5 bases). The CDR3 loop spans 13 amino acids. Germline V CDR1 and CDR2: SSHAT, FNYEAQ (reference sequence). Trimming left V 8 bases short and J 5 bases short, with 16 bases between. This CDR3 reads CASSSSGGDEQYF. As DNA, the CDR3 is TGTGCCAGCTCGAGTAGTGGAGGAGACGAGCAGTACTTC.

V usage is TRBV19 and J usage is TRBJ2-1; 11 bases fit TRBD1. CDR1 is LNHDA and CDR2 is SQIVND in the germline V gene (reference sequence). The length of the CDR3 is 16 residues. The V gene end was trimmed by 3 bases and the J gene end by 4 bases; junction bases not matched to a gene: 5. CDR3 in DNA: TGTGCCAGTAGTATGGGTTGGGACAGGGGGTACAATGAGCAGTTCTTC. Translated: CASSMGWDRGYNEQFF.

The V gene is TRBV4-1, the J gene TRBJ2-7, with 8 nucleotides matching TRBD2. Germline-derived CDR1 and CDR2 are MGHRA and YSYEKL. The CDR3 is made up of 15 amino acids. J lost 2 bases, V lost 0 bases, and 3 bases had no gene match. CDR3: CASSQDLREAYEQYF. The CDR3 DNA reads as TGCGCCAGCAGCCAAGATTTGCGGGAGGCCTACGAGCAGTACTTC.

The rearrangement uses TRBV7-2 and TRBJ1-5, with 9 bases matching TRBD1. The germline CDR1 and CDR2 sequences are SGHTA and FQGNSA. J gave up 4 bases and V 3 bases, and 10 bases lay outside the gene matches. There are 17 residues in the CDR3. The CDR3 DNA follows: TGTGCCAGCAGCTTCTCCGGACAGGGGTCTTCTAATCAGCCCCAGCATTTT. It is translated as CASSFSGQGSSNQPQHF.